These 31 T cell receptor beta chains share one sample of origin, sequenced in a study of T cells in Graves' hyperthyroidism and ophthalmopathy. Regions amplified from RNA transcripts were the TCR beta CDR3 regions. When the TCR CDR3 underwent first-round RT-PCR, the HTBI primer set was used. TCRdb analysed the multiplex PCR reads with MiXCR anew, one entry per CDR3 protein. In the table there are almost 600,000 distinct CDR3 sequences, approximately 15% of which are singletons. The sequencing sample was made of blood. The receptor source for this set is a woman in her thirties with Graves' hyperthyroidism that later progressed to Graves' ophthalmopathy.

This clonotype occurred many times. The chain employs TRBV20-1 and TRBJ2-7; 7 nucleotides agree with TRBD1. J lost 2 bases, V lost 6 bases, and 10 bases had no gene match. This CDR3 spans 14 amino acids. CDR1 DFQATT and CDR2 SNEGSKA come from the germline V gene (reference sequence). This CDR3 reads CSASTGDPPYEQYF. Here the CDR3 DNA reads TGCAGTGCGTCAACAGGGGACCCCCCCTACGAGCAGTACTTC.

At least ten counts were recorded for this clonotype. The genes are TRBV7-9 and TRBJ1-2; TRBD1 aligns across 7 bases. The CDR3 length is 15 residues. Germline-derived CDR1 and CDR2 are SEHNR and FQNEAQ (reference sequence). V shed 2 bases and J 13 bases; nucleotides not matched to a gene: 16. This chain's CDR3 is CASSLIGGPSLNCTF. CDR3 nucleotide sequence: TGTGCCAGCAGCTTAATAGGGGGCCCATCCCTTAATTGCACCTTC.

This clonotype occurred many times. The chain joins TRBV7-9 to TRBJ2-7, with D possibly matching TRBD1 (6 bases). V lost 1 base, J lost 4 bases, and 11 bases lay in between. Germline CDR1 SEHNR, CDR2 FQNEAQ (reference sequence). The CDR3 runs to 14 residues. This chain's CDR3 is CASSLVQGLYEQYF. The CDR3 nucleotides are TGTGCCAGCAGCTTAGTACAGGGTCTTTACGAGCAGTACTTC.

The sample holds a few counts of this clonotype. The chain has TRBV3-1 and TRBJ2-7, with 11 bases identical to TRBD2. The V and J ends lost 8 bases and 5 bases, in that order; junction bases with no gene match: 14. The CDR3 is 16 amino acids. Looked up from germline, CDR1 is LGHDT and CDR2 is YNNKEL (reference sequence). CDR3 DNA sequence: TGTGCCAGCGGCGAAATGATAGCGGGAGGGTCCCACGAGCAGTACTTC. It is translated as CASGEMIAGGSHEQYF.

The chain combines TRBV5-6 with TRBJ2-7, with D perhaps TRBD2 (6 bases). Germline CDR1 and CDR2: SGHDT and YYEEEE. The CDR3 contains 14 residues. Deletions cut 2 bases from V and 3 bases from J, with 12 bases between. CDR3 in amino acids: CASSFPGVGYEQYF. The CDR3 nucleotides are TGTGCCAGCAGCTTTCCGGGAGTGGGCTACGAGCAGTACTTC.

This clonotype has ten or more counts. This rearrangement joins TRBV28 to TRBJ2-3; 7 nucleotides line up with TRBD2. The ends lost 2 bases at V and 5 bases at J; junction bases unmatched: 4. Germline values: CDR1 MDHEN, CDR2 SYDVKM. This CDR3 has 14 residues. The CDR3: CASSLAGVVDTQYF. The CDR3, as DNA: TGTGCCAGCAGTTTAGCGGGAGTGGTAGATACGCAGTATTTT.

The chain has TRBV27 and TRBJ2-1; 8 nucleotides match TRBD2. The CDR3 consists of 15 residues. V lost 6 bases to trimming and J lost 3 bases; unmatched junction nucleotides: 7. Per the germline V gene, CDR1 is MNHEY and CDR2 is SMNVEV (reference sequence). Written as DNA, the CDR3 is TGTGCCAGCAGCTCCGGGGGGGAGCACTACAATGAGCAGTTCTTC. Its translation: CASSSGGEHYNEQFF.

This clonotype has only a few counts. The genes are TRBV5-1 and TRBJ2-5, with D unresolved. This CDR3 is built from 12 residues. CDR1 is SGHRS, CDR2 YFSETQ, per germline. V was trimmed by 7 bases and J by 7 bases, leaving 14 bases between them. This chain's CDR3 is CASGPALGTQYF. The DNA for the CDR3 is TGCGCCAGCGGCCCAGCCTTGGGGACCCAGTACTTC. Using reference TRBV5-1 and TRBJ2-5 for the parts outside the CDR3, the full variable domain is KAGVTQTPRYLIKTRGQQVTLSCSPISGHRSVSWYQQTPGQGLQFLFEYFSETQRNKGNFPGRFSGRQFSNSRSEMNVSTLELGDSALYLCASGPALGTQYFGPGTRLLVL.

In the case of this clonotype: Germline is not matched at one junction end, which may reflect a read error. The chain combines TRBV11-2 with TRBJ1-2; 9 nucleotides match TRBD1. The CDR3 is 12 amino acids. Germline values: CDR1 SGHAT, CDR2 FQNNGV. The CDR3 region is CASSNYPDRGLF. The CDR3 nucleotides are TGTGCCAGCAGCAATTACCCGGACAGGGGATTATTC.

This clonotype has ten or more counts. The chain carries TRBV9 and TRBJ1-3; maybe TRBD1 (6 bases). The germline CDR1 and CDR2 sequences are SGDLS and YYNGEE. Trimming cost V 3 bases and J 2 bases, with 12 bases left between them. This CDR3 is 15 amino acids long. This chain's CDR3 is CASSDASGAGNTIYF. The CDR3 coding sequence is TGTGCCAGCAGCGATGCCTCAGGGGCTGGAAACACCATATATTTT.

The table lists this clonotype with many counts. The chain combines TRBV19 with TRBJ2-6, with D tentatively TRBD1 (6 bases). CDR3 length equals 18 residues. CDR1 and CDR2 (germline): LNHDA, SQIVND (reference sequence). V lost 1 base to trimming and J lost 4 bases, with 17 bases between them. CDR3 DNA sequence: TGTGCCAGTAGTATAGGCCCCCCACCAGGGGTCGGGGCCAACGTCCTGACTTTC. It translates to CASSIGPPPGVGANVLTF.

This clonotype occurred a few times. The rearrangement links TRBV19 to TRBJ2-1; 8 positions agree with TRBD1. Losses at the gene ends were 7 bases for V and 1 base for J; bases not matched to a gene: 3. Germline V CDR1 and CDR2: LNHDA, SQIVND (reference sequence). The length of the CDR3 is 14 residues. The CDR3 nucleotides read TGTGCCAGTAACCACAGGGGGTCCTACAATGAGCAGTTCTTC. Translated: CASNHRGSYNEQFF.

This clonotype was detected a few times. This sequence may be a read error, since a much larger clone differs from it by one base. The chain is built from TRBV18 and TRBJ1-4; D unclear. The germline V gene has CDR1 KGHSH and CDR2 LQKENI. V was trimmed by 3 bases and J by 8 bases, leaving 13 bases between them. CDR3 length: 14 amino acids. CDR3 amino acids: CASSPAPAAEKLFF. The CDR3 DNA sequence: TGTGCCAGCTCACCGGCCCCCGCGGCGGAAAAACTGTTTTTT.

This clonotype was counted many times. The rearrangement joins TRBV30 to TRBJ1-2; D gene unclear. Deletions cut 3 bases from V and 6 bases from J, with 8 bases between. This CDR3 comprises 11 residues. The V gene's germline CDR1 is GTSNPN and CDR2 SVGIG (reference sequence). CDR3 nucleotides: TGTGCCTGGAGAGTAGGAAATGGCTACACCTTC. This encodes CAWRVGNGYTF.

The table lists this clonotype with many counts. V usage is TRBV20-1 and J usage is TRBJ1-1; D may be TRBD1 (6 bases). Trimming pared 1 base from V and 1 base from J, leaving 13 bases between. CDR1 and CDR2 (germline): DFQATT, SNEGSKA (reference sequence). The CDR3 runs 15 residues. The CDR3 DNA reads TGCAGTGCTAGAGGGAGGACAGCCGGGAACACTGAAGCTTTCTTT. It is translated as CSARGRTAGNTEAFF.

This clonotype was seen a few times. The chain recombines TRBV4-1 with TRBJ2-5; 8 bases are shared with TRBD2. The junction had 8 bases not matched to a gene; V was cut back by 4 bases and J by 4 bases. CDR1 and CDR2 (germline): MGHRA, YSYEKL. This CDR3 contains 15 residues. CDR3 sequence: CASSPEAGAPETQYF. The CDR3, as DNA: TGCGCCAGCAGCCCCGAAGCGGGAGCCCCAGAGACCCAGTACTTC.

This clonotype showed up many times. This rearrangement joins TRBV3-1 to TRBJ1-4; D may be TRBD1 (6 bases). The CDR3 has 15 residues. Trimming removed 0 bases at V and 7 bases at J, with 12 bases between. Per germline, CDR1 LGHDT and CDR2 YNNKEL (reference sequence). CDR3 in amino acids: CASSQERGGGEKLFF. The DNA for the CDR3 is TGTGCCAGCAGCCAAGAGCGCGGGGGCGGTGAAAAACTGTTTTTT.

The chain uses TRBV27 and TRBJ1-4; 8 bases are a match to TRBD1. Per the germline V gene, CDR1 is MNHEY and CDR2 is SMNVEV (reference sequence). CDR3 length: 14 amino acids. With 3 bases clipped from V and 8 bases from J, the junction kept 5 bases outside the gene matches. The CDR3 DNA follows: TGTGCCAGCAGTTTCAGGGGGCTAGGGGAAAAACTGTTTTTT. Residues: CASSFRGLGEKLFF.

This clonotype was observed at least ten times. The rearrangement joins TRBV11-3 to TRBJ1-1; D is undetermined. Trimming cost V 0 bases and J 3 bases, with 8 bases left between them. Looked up from germline, CDR1 is SGHNT and CDR2 is YENEEA. This CDR3 has 14 residues. CDR3 coding DNA: TGTGCCAGCAGCTTAGAGCTGAGGGACACTGAAGCTTTCTTT. It codes for CASSLELRDTEAFF.

At least ten counts were recorded for this clonotype. J is TRBJ2-1 and V is TRBV12-3 or TRBV12-4; D gene ambiguous. The CDR3 covers 17 residues. Trimming stripped 0 bases from V and 0 bases from J, with 12 bases between. The CDR3 DNA reads as TGTGCCAGCAGTTTAGCTCGTGCCACTCCCTCCTACAATGAGCAGTTCTTC. Amino acid sequence: CASSLARATPSYNEQFF.

This chain links TRBV18 with TRBJ2-3; D is possibly TRBD2 (6 bases). CDR1 and CDR2 from the germline V gene are KGHSH and LQKENI. The CDR3 spans 16 residues. The V end was cut by 10 bases, the J end by 2 bases, with 22 bases between. The CDR3 bases are TGTGCCACCCTCACCCCTAGAGGGGAGGACACAGATACGCAGTATTTT. Protein product: CATLTPRGEDTDTQYF.

A few counts support this clonotype. This sequence joins TRBV7-9 and TRBJ1-2, with D perhaps matching TRBD1 (5 bases). This CDR3 has 13 residues. V was cut by 7 bases and J by 6 bases, with 15 bases left in between. Germline V gives CDR1 SEHNR, CDR2 FQNEAQ (reference sequence). CDR3 DNA: TGTGCCAGCAACCCAGGAGGGGCTGATGGCTACACCTTC. As protein: CASNPGGADGYTF.

The chain couples TRBV12-3 or TRBV12-4 to TRBJ2-7; D is perhaps TRBD1 (6 bases). The length of the CDR3 is 13 residues. V lost 4 bases and J lost 3, with 10 bases in between. The CDR3 here is CASSWQGNYEQYF. CDR3 DNA sequence: TGTGCCAGCAGTTGGCAGGGGAACTACGAGCAGTACTTC.

The chain links TRBV6-1 to TRBJ2-1; 9 nucleotides match TRBD2. The germline gives CDR1 MNHNS, CDR2 SASEGT. V lost 5 bases and J lost 1; bases outside the gene matches: 3. The CDR3 spans 15 residues. The CDR3 coding sequence is TGTGCCAGCAGTAATAGCGGGAGATCCTACAATGAGCAGTTCTTC. Translated, it gives CASSNSGRSYNEQFF.

There are many counts of this clonotype. The genes are TRBV6-1 and TRBJ2-2; D possibly corresponds to TRBD1 (6 bases). The CDR3 has 15 amino acids. The germline gives CDR1 MNHNS, CDR2 SASEGT. V gave up 5 bases and J gave up 6 bases, with 16 bases separating them. This CDR3 is CASSLGHSVPGELFF. As DNA, the CDR3 is TGTGCCAGCAGTTTGGGACACTCCGTGCCCGGGGAGCTGTTTTTT.

This clonotype showed up many times. The rearrangement joins TRBV19 to TRBJ2-2, with D maybe TRBD1 (6 bases). The CDR3 runs to 15 residues. CDR1 is LNHDA, CDR2 SQIVND, per germline (reference sequence). Trimming shortened V by 5 bases and J by 3 bases, and 13 bases separated the two germline ends. CDR3 sequence reads: CASSATGSDTGELFF. The CDR3, as DNA: TGTGCCAGTAGTGCCACAGGGTCGGACACCGGGGAGCTGTTTTTT.

This clonotype showed up many times. The J gene is TRBJ2-1, the V gene TRBV24-1, with unresolved D. V was clipped by 6 bases and J by 2 bases, with 13 bases between them. This CDR3 is 15 amino acids long. Looked up from germline, CDR1 is KGHDR and CDR2 is SFDVKD. The DNA for the CDR3 is TGTGCCACCAGTAACCGCGACACCACCTACAATGAGCAGTTCTTC. This gives the protein CATSNRDTTYNEQFF.

This clonotype was recorded at least ten times. The gene calls are TRBV28 and TRBJ1-6, with TRBD1 matching 7 bases. The CDR3 has 15 amino acids. V gave up 5 bases and J gave up 9 bases; unmatched junction bases: 10. Germline V gene data show CDR1 as MDHEN and CDR2 as SYDVKM. The CDR3 loop is CASSPYRGTPSPLHF. The CDR3 DNA is TGTGCCAGCAGTCCTTACAGGGGTACGCCTTCACCCCTCCACTTT.

This clonotype was counted a few times. The CDR3, as DNA: TGTGCCAGCACCTTAGGCTATGGCTACACCTTC. Its protein product is CASTLGYGYTF. The chain uses TRBV6-1 and TRBJ1-2; D is uncertain. Germline V CDR1 and CDR2: MNHNS, SASEGT. This CDR3 is built from 11 residues. The ends were cut back, 7 bases at V and 4 bases at J, with 7 bases in the middle.

Ten or more counts support this clonotype. The V call is TRBV6-2 or TRBV6-3, the J call TRBJ2-7; D unclear. The CDR3 sequence is 13 residues long. From germline, CDR1 is MNHEY and CDR2 SVGEGT. Trimming took off 4 bases at V and 2 bases at J, with 9 bases between the two ends. The CDR3 nucleotides read TGTGCCAGCAGTTCGGACGTAACCTACGAGCAGTACTTC. It encodes CASSSDVTYEQYF.

The chain uses TRBV9 and TRBJ1-1, with D perhaps TRBD1 (6 bases). The CDR3 extends over 18 amino acids. Germline lookup yields CDR1 SGDLS and CDR2 YYNGEE. V lost 0 bases, J lost 0 bases, and 18 bases lay in between. The CDR3 reads CASSVVPTGGSVNTEAFF. In nucleotides, the CDR3 is TGTGCCAGCAGCGTAGTACCGACAGGAGGATCGGTGAACACTGAAGCTTTCTTT.